The next 14 T cell receptor beta chains were all read from a single sample in a study of metastatic and nonmetastatic thyroid tumors. Before thyroid surgery, none of the patients had received any treatment. Using MiXCR, TCRdb reanalyzed the PCR reads. The sample shows some 14,000 clones, more than 10% of them seen only once. Material for sequencing was blood. Every receptor here comes from a female donor with papillary thyroid cancer or a benign thyroid nodule (not recorded which). Some clones in this sample may be carry-over from other donors' samples.

This clone was seen repeatedly, ten times or more. One base away lies a much larger clone, so this may be a sequencing read error. The J gene is TRBJ2-3, the V gene TRBV19; D remains unclear. Deletions cut 4 bases from V and 5 bases from J, with 7 bases between. CDR3 length equals 12 residues. Germline lookup yields CDR1 LNHDA and CDR2 SQIVND (reference sequence). This CDR3 reads CASSTYGDTQYF. The CDR3 DNA follows: TGTGCCAGTAGTACTTATGGAGATACGCAGTATTTT.

The chain links TRBV6-1 to TRBJ2-2, with TRBD2 matching over 9 bases. In germline, CDR1 is MNHNS, CDR2 SASEGT. V gave up 6 bases and J gave up 5 bases; unmatched junction bases: 10. CDR3 size: 16 residues. The CDR3 protein is CASSRGAGGPTGELFF. In DNA form, the CDR3 reads TGTGCCAGCAGCCGGGGGGCGGGAGGGCCTACCGGGGAGCTGTTTTTT.

This clone is medium-sized in the sample. The chain links TRBV5-1 to TRBJ2-1, with TRBD2 matching 7 bases. The CDR3 has 13 residues. CDR1 is SGHRS and CDR2 is YFSETQ in the germline V gene. V lost 0 bases and J lost 6; bases outside the gene matches: 0. In DNA form, the CDR3 reads TGCGCCAGCAGCTTGGGGACTAGCAATGAGCAGTTCTTC. Its translation is CASSLGTSNEQFF.

This rearrangement joins TRBV30 to TRBJ1-5; D remains unclear. Germline CDR1 and CDR2: GTSNPN and SVGIG (reference sequence). V shed 2 bases and J shed 3 bases, with 14 bases lying between them. CDR3 size: 15 residues. CDR3 nucleotide sequence: TGTGCCTGGAGTCGTACCGAGGGAGACAATCAGCCCCAGCATTTT. This codes for CAWSRTEGDNQPQHF. The full variable domain, rest sourced from reference TRBV30 and TRBJ1-5, is SQTIHQWPATLVQPVGSPLSLECTVEGTSNPNLYWYRQAAGRGLQLLFYSVGIGQISSEVPQNLSASRPQDRQFILSSKKLLLSDSGFYLCAWSRTEGDNQPQHFGDGTRLSIL.

This clone came up once. The conserved phenylalanine or tryptophan is not found at the CDR3 terminus, so this likely reflects a read error. The chain couples TRBV3-1 to TRBJ2-1; maybe TRBD2 (6 bases). The CDR3 has 16 amino acids. The V gene's germline CDR1 is LGHDT and CDR2 YNNKEL (reference sequence). The V end lost 8 bases, the J end lost 4 bases, and 21 bases lay between the germline ends. CDR3 bases: TGTGCCAGCCGCCCCTCTAGCGAAATCAAGTACAATGAGCAGTTCTTA. Amino acids: CASRPSSEIKYNEQFL.

In its sample, this clone was seen many times. The rearrangement links TRBV30 to TRBJ2-3, with 8 bases lining up with TRBD2. The germline V gene has CDR1 GTSNPN and CDR2 SVGIG (reference sequence). Unmatched junction bases numbered 5, after V lost 4 bases and J lost 8 bases. The CDR3 has 12 amino acids. CDR3 in amino acids: CAWNTAGGTQYF. The DNA of the CDR3 is TGTGCCTGGAATACGGCGGGGGGTACGCAGTATTTT.

This clone counts as medium-sized (0.01 to 0.1%). V usage is TRBV5-1 and J usage is TRBJ1-6; D is possibly TRBD1 (5 bases). The V gene lost 2 bases and the J gene lost 7 bases, with 16 bases spanning the gap. Looked up from germline, CDR1 is SGHRS and CDR2 is YFSETQ. This CDR3 spans 16 amino acids. The CDR3 protein is CASSFWGERANSPLHF. The CDR3 DNA sequence: TGCGCCAGCAGCTTCTGGGGCGAAAGAGCAAATTCACCCCTCCACTTT.

This clone was seen repeatedly, ten times or more. This rearrangement joins TRBV4-2 to TRBJ2-5; 7 bases fit TRBD1. CDR1 and CDR2 (germline): LGHNA, YNFKEQ. The V segment lost 2 bases and the J segment 5 bases; nucleotides outside the gene matches: 5. CDR3 length: 14 residues. CDR3 in amino acids: CASSQTQGIETQYF. The CDR3 DNA follows: TGTGCCAGCAGCCAAACACAGGGGATTGAGACCCAGTACTTC.

In this sample, this clone is medium-sized. This rearrangement joins TRBV19 to TRBJ1-1; TRBD1 might be the D (5 bases). The germline V gene has CDR1 LNHDA and CDR2 SQIVND (reference sequence). V was trimmed by 1 base and J by 1 base, leaving 7 bases between them. The CDR3 extends over 14 amino acids. Here the CDR3 DNA reads TGTGCCAGTAGTATAGCTGGGACGAACACTGAAGCTTTCTTT. It is translated as CASSIAGTNTEAFF. Combining the CDR3 with reference TRBV19 and TRBJ1-1 gives the whole variable domain DGGITQSPKYLFRKEGQNVTLSCEQNLNHDAMYWYRQDPGQGLRLIYYSQIVNDFQKGDIAEGYSVSREKKESFPLTVTSAQKNPTAFYLCASSIAGTNTEAFFGQGTRLTVV.

In this sample, this clone turned up many times. The V gene is TRBV15, the J gene TRBJ2-1; 7 bases fit TRBD2. V dropped 2 bases and J dropped 5; count of bases not matched to a gene: 15. Germline V lookup: CDR1 LNHNV, CDR2 YYDKDF (reference sequence). This CDR3 is 18 amino acids long. As DNA, the CDR3 is TGTGCCACCAGCAGACGCCCGTCGGCTAGCGGCCGGGACAATGAGCAGTTCTTC. Residues: CATSRRPSASGRDNEQFF.

This clone came up many times. V gene TRBV18 combines with J gene TRBJ2-3; D is unresolved. Germline assignment: CDR1 KGHSH and CDR2 LQKENI. CDR3 size: 13 residues. V was shortened by 4 bases and J by 1 base, with 6 bases between the two germline ends. For the CDR3, the DNA is TGTGCCAGCTCACAGCGACGCACAGATACGCAGTATTTT. It translates to CASSQRRTDTQYF. Full variable domain (missing parts from reference TRBV18 and TRBJ2-3): NAGVMQNPRHLVRRRGQEARLRCSPMKGHSHVYWYRQLPEEGLKFMVYLQKENIIDESGMPKERFSAEFPKEGPSILRIQQVVRGDSAAYFCASSQRRTDTQYFGPGTRLTVL.

V and J are TRBV28 and TRBJ1-5; D might be TRBD1 (5 bases). Germline-derived CDR1 and CDR2 are MDHEN and SYDVKM. Trimming pared 4 bases from V and 11 bases from J, leaving 9 bases between. The CDR3 contains 11 residues. The CDR3 reads CASSSRQSQHF. The CDR3 nucleotides are TGTGCCAGCAGTTCCCGACAGTCCCAGCATTTT.

In this sample, this clone turned up many times. The CDR3: CASSRPDGTATDTQYF. DNA of the CDR3: TGTGCCAGCTCGAGACCCGACGGGACGGCCACAGATACGCAGTATTTT. This sequence joins TRBV18 and TRBJ2-3, with D perhaps given as TRBD1 or TRBD2 (5 bases each). The CDR3 runs 16 residues. V shed 6 bases and J shed 2 bases, with 18 bases lying between them. Germline CDR1 is KGHSH and CDR2 is LQKENI. Filled out from reference TRBV18 and TRBJ2-3, the complete variable domain reads NAGVMQNPRHLVRRRGQEARLRCSPMKGHSHVYWYRQLPEEGLKFMVYLQKENIIDESGMPKERFSAEFPKEGPSILRIQQVVRGDSAAYFCASSRPDGTATDTQYFGPGTRLTVL.

This clone was detected ten times or more. V usage is TRBV7-6 and J usage is TRBJ2-7; possibly TRBD2 for D (5 bases). This CDR3 is built from 13 residues. The V gene lost 3 bases and the J gene lost 0 bases, with 6 bases spanning the gap. Germline assignment: CDR1 SGHVS and CDR2 FNYEAQ. The CDR3: CASSFGSSYEQYF. The CDR3 bases are TGTGCCAGCAGCTTTGGGAGCTCCTACGAGCAGTACTTC.